The 3 T cell receptor beta chains reported below all come from one sample, sequenced in a study of shared clonotypes between healthy human individuals. Naive CD8 cells were CD45RO-negative, positively selected for CCR7, excluding terminally differentiated effector memory CD45RA+ cells. The method was immunoSEQ multiplex PCR; TCRdb's version includes in-frame clones alone and lacks a portion of them. Of 1.5 million to 2.5 million clones listed, about 95% are singletons. The sequenced sample consisted of naive CD8+ T cells sorted from blood. These receptors were collected from a man aged 18 to 35 in good health.

The DNA of the CDR3 is TGTGCCAGCAGCTTATTACCTGAAGCTTTCTTT. This sequence encodes CASSLLPEAFF. This chain uses TRBV11-2 with TRBJ1-1; no firm D call. Trimming took off 2 bases at V and 6 bases at J, with 4 bases between the two ends. There are 11 residues in the CDR3. Germline V gene data show CDR1 as SGHAT and CDR2 as FQNNGV.

The chain employs TRBV21-1 and TRBJ1-4; TRBD1, as called in the table, went unchecked against the DNA. TRBV21-1 is noted as a pseudogene. CDR3 length: 17 residues. In DNA form, the CDR3 reads TGTGCCAGCAGCAAGTGCAACCCAAGCAGGGGATATGAAAAACTGTTTTTT. Its translation is CASSKCNPSRGYEKLFF.

The chain has TRBV11-2 and TRBJ1-1, with D possibly matching TRBD1 (6 bases). CDR3 length: 13 amino acids. V dropped 7 bases and J dropped 5 bases, with 14 bases sitting between them. The germline gives CDR1 SGHAT, CDR2 FQNNGV. The CDR3 is CASTAGAKTEAFF. CDR3 nucleotides: TGTGCCAGCACGGCGGGGGCCAAAACTGAAGCTTTCTTT.